This paragraph covers one TCR beta chain sequence. As yet, its antigen is unknown. This CDR3 is built from 15 residues. Germline V lookup: CDR1 MNHEY, CDR2 SMNVEV (reference sequence). Trimming took off 6 bases at V and 4 bases at J, with 19 bases between the two ends. Assay: immunoSEQ multiplex PCR; the TCRdb copy retains only in-frame clones and omits some. The table lists 65,000 or so clones, 86% of them singletons. This record comes from a study of pediatric ulcerative colitis. Study findings and constraints: A couple of rectal CDR3 clonotypes occurred in all ulcerative colitis patients. A couple of patients had blood samples with substantially reduced template counts. Blood-rectal clonal overlap within each person was significantly higher in ulcerative colitis patients than controls. Rectal repertoires separated controls, mild-moderate and acute severe colitis.

The sequence was collected from a boy aged 5-17 years with severe ulcerative colitis. The chain has TRBV27 and TRBJ2-7, with D unclear. The sequenced material came from blood. This CDR3 is CASSLTPGPFYEQYF. The CDR3 DNA is TGTGCCAGCAGCCTAACACCAGGACCCTTTTACGAGCAGTACTTC.